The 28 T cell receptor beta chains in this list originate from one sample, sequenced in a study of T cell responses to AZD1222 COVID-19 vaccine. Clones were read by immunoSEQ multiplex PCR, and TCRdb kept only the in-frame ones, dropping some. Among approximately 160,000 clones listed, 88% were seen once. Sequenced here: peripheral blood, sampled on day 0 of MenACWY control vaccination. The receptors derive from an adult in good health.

The DNA of the CDR3 is TGTGCCAGCAGCATCAGCGGGAGGGCCTTAGAGACCCAGTACTTC. This encodes CASSISGRALETQYF. The gene calls are TRBV3-1 (or the pseudogene TRBV3-2) and TRBJ2-5; TRBD2 matches at 10 bases. Germline CDR1 reads LGHDT; CDR2 reads YNNKEL (reference sequence). V shed 5 bases and J 4 bases; nucleotides not matched to a gene: 7. The CDR3 covers 15 residues.

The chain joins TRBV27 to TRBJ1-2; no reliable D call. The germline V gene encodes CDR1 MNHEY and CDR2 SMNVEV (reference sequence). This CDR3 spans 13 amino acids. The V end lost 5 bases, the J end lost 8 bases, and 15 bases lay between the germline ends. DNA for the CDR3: TGTGCCAGCAGTGAAAAGTTCTTCACCGGCTACACCTTC. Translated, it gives CASSEKFFTGYTF.

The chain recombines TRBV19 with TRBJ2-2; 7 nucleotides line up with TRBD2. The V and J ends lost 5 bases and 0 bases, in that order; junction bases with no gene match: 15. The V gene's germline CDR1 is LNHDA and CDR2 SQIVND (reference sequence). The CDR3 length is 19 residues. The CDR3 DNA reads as TGTGCCAGTAGTTTTACTAGCGTCCCGGCACCCTCGAACACCGGGGAGCTGTTTTTT. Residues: CASSFTSVPAPSNTGELFF.

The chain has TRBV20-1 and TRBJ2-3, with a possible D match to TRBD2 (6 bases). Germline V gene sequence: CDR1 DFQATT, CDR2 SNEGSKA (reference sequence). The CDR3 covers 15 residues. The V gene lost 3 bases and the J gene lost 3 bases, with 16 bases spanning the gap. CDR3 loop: CSASFRGKGTDTQYF. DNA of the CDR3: TGCAGTGCTAGTTTTCGCGGGAAGGGAACAGATACGCAGTATTTT.

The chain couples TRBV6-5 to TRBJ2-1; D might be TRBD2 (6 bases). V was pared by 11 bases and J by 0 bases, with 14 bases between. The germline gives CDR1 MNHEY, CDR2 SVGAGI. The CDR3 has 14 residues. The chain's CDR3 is CAVSGGRSYNEQFF. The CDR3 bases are TGTGCCGTCTCCGGGGGACGCTCCTACAATGAGCAGTTCTTC.

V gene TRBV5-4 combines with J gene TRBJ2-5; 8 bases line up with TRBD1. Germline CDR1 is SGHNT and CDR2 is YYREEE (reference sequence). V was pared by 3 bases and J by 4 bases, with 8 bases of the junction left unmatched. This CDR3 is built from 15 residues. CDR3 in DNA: TGTGCCAGCAGCTCGCCGACAGGGGTATCAGAGACCCAGTACTTC. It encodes CASSSPTGVSETQYF.

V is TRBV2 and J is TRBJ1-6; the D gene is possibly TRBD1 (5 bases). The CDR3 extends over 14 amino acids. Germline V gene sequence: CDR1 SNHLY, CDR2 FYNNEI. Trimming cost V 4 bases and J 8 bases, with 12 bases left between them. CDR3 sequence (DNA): TGTGCCAGCAGTGTACGGGGGATCGATTCACCCCTCCACTTT. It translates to CASSVRGIDSPLHF.

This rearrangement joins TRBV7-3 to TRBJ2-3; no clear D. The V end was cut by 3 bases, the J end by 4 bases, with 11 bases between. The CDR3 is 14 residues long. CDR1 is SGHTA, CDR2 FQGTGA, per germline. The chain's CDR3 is CASSFGARSDTQYF. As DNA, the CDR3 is TGTGCCAGCAGCTTCGGTGCTAGATCAGATACGCAGTATTTT.

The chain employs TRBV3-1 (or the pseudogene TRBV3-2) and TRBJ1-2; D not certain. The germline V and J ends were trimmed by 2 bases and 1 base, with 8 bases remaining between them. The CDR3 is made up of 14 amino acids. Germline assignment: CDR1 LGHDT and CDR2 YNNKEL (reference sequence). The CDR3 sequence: CASSQSHNNYGYTF. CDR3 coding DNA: TGTGCCAGCAGCCAATCACACAATAACTATGGCTACACCTTC.

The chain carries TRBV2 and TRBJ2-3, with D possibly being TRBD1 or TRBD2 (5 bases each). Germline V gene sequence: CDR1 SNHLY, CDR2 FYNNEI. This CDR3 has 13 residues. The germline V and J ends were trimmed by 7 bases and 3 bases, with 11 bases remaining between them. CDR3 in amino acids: CASIPGPTDTQYF. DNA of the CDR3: TGTGCCAGCATCCCGGGGCCGACAGATACGCAGTATTTT.

CDR3 coding DNA: TGTGCCAGCAGCTTGGAAGGCAATGAAAAACTGTTTTTT. Encoded protein: CASSLEGNEKLFF. The rearrangement joins TRBV5-6 to TRBJ1-4; D not certain. CDR1 and CDR2 (germline): SGHDT, YYEEEE. Trimming took off 0 bases at V and 5 bases at J, with 5 bases between the two ends. The CDR3 contains 13 residues. The variable domain in full, with the rest retrieved from reference TRBV5-6 and TRBJ1-4, is DAGVTQSPTHLIKTRGQQVTLRCSPKSGHDTVSWYQQALGQGPQFIFQYYEEEERQRGNFPDRFSGHQFPNYSSELNVNALLLGDSALYLCASSLEGNEKLFFGSGTQLSVL.

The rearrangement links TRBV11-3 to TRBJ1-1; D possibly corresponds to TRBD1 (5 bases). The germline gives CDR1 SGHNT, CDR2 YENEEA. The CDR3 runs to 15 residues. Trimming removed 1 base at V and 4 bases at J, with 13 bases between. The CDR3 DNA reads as TGTGCCAGCAGCTTAGTCGCGGGGCCGGGCACTGAAGCTTTCTTT. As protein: CASSLVAGPGTEAFF. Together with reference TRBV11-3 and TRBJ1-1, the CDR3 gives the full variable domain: EAGVVQSPRYKIIEKKQPVAFWCNPISGHNTLYWYLQNLGQGPELLIRYENEEAVDDSQLPKDRFSAERLKGVDSTLKIQPAELGDSAVYLCASSLVAGPGTEAFFGQGTRLTVV.

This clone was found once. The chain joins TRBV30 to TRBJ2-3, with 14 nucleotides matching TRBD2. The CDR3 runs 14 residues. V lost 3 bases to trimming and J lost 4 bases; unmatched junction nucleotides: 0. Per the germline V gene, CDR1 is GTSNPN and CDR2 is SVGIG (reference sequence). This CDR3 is CAWRTSGGADTQYF. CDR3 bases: TGTGCCTGGAGGACTAGCGGGGGGGCAGATACGCAGTATTTT.

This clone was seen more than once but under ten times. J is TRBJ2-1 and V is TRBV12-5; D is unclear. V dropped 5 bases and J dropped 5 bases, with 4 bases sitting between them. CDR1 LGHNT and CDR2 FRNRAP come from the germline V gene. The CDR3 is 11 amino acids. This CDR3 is CASGVDNEQFF. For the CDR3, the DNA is TGTGCTAGTGGTGTCGACAATGAGCAGTTCTTC.

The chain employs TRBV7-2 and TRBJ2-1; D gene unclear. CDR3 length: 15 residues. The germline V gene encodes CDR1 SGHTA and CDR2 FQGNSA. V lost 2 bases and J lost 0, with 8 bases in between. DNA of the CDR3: TGTGCCAGCAGCTTAAACCCGAGCTCCTACAATGAGCAGTTCTTC. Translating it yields CASSLNPSSYNEQFF.

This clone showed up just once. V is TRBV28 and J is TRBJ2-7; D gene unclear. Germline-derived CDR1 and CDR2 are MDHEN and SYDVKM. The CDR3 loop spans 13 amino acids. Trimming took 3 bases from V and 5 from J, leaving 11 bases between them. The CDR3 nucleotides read TGTGCCAGCAGTTTCCGCGCAGTAGACGAGCAGTACTTC. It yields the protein CASSFRAVDEQYF.

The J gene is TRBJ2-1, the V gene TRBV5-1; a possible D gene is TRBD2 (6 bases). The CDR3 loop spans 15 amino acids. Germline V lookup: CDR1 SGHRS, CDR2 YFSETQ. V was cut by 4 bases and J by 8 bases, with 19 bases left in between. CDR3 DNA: TGCGCCAGCAGCAAGACAACCGAGCCGGGGGATGAGCAGTTCTTC. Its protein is CASSKTTEPGDEQFF.

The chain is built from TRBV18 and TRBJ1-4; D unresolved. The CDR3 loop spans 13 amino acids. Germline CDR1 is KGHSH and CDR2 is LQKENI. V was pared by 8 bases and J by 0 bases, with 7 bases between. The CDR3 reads CASEGATNEKLFF. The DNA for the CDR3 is TGTGCCAGCGAGGGAGCAACTAATGAAAAACTGTTTTTT.

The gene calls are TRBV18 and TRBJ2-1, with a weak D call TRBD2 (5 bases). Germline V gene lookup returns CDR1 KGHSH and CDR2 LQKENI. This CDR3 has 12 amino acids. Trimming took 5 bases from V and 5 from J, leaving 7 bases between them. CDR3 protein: CASSSRDNEQFF. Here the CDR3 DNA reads TGTGCCAGCTCATCGAGGGACAATGAGCAGTTCTTC. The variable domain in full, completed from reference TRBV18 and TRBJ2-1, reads NAGVMQNPRHLVRRRGQEARLRCSPMKGHSHVYWYRQLPEEGLKFMVYLQKENIIDESGMPKERFSAEFPKEGPSILRIQQVVRGDSAAYFCASSSRDNEQFFGPGTRLTVL.

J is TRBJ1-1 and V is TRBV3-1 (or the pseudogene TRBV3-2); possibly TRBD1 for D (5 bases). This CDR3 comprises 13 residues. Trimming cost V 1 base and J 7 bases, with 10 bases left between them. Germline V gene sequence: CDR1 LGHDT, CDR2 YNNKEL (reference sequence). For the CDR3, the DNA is TGTGCCAGCAGCCAAGGAACAGGTATTGAAGCTTTCTTT. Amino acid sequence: CASSQGTGIEAFF.

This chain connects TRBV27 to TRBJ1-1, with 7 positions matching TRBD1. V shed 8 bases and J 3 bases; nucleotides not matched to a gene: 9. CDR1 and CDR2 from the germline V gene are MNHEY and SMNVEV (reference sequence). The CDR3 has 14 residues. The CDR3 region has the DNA TGTGCCAGCGGGACAGCGCCGACTTACACTGAAGCTTTCTTT. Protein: CASGTAPTYTEAFF.

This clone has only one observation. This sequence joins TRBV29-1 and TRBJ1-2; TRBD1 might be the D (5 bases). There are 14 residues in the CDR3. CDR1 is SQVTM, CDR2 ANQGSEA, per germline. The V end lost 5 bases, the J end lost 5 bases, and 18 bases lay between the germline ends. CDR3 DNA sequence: TGCAGCGTTAGGGTTGTTCGGGGCCGGTATGGCTACACCTTC. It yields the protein CSVRVVRGRYGYTF. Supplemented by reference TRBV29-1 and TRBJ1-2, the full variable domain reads SAVISQKPSRDICQRGTSLTIQCQVDSQVTMMFWYRQQPGQSLTLIATANQGSEATYESGFVIDKFPISRPNLTFSTLTVSNMSPEDSSIYLCSVRVVRGRYGYTFGSGTRLTVV.

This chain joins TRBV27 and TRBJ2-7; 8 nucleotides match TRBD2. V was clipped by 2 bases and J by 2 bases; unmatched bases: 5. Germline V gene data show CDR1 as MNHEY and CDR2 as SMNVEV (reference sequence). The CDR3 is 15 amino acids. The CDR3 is CASSLTPGLAYEQYF. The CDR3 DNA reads TGTGCCAGCAGTTTAACCCCGGGACTAGCCTACGAGCAGTACTTC.

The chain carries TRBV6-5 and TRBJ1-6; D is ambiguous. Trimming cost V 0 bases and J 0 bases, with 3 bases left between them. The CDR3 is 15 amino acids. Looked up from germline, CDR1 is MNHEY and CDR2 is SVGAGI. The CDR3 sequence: CASSYSGSYNSPLHF. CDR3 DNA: TGTGCCAGCAGTTACTCTGGCTCCTATAATTCACCCCTCCACTTT.

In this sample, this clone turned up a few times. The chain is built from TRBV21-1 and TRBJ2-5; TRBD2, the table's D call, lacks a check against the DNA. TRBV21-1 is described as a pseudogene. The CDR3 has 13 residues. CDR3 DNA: TGTGCCAGCAGCAATGAGGGTCAAGAGACCCAGTACTTC. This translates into CASSNEGQETQYF.

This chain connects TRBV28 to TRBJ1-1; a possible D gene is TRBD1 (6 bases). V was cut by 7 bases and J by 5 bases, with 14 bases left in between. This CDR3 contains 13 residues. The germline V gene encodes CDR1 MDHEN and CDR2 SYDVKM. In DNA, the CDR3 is TGTGCCAGCACCGTACAGGGAAGGACTGAAGCTTTCTTT. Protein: CASTVQGRTEAFF. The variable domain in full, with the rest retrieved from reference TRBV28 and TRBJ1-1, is DVKVTQSSRYLVKRTGEKVFLECVQDMDHENMFWYRQDPGLGLRLIYFSYDVKMKEKGDIPEGYSVSREKKERFSLILESASTNQTSMYLCASTVQGRTEAFFGQGTRLTVV.

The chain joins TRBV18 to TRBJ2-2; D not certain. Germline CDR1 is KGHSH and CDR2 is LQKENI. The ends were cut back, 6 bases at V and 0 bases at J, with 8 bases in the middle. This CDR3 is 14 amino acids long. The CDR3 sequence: CASSLTPNTGELFF. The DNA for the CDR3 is TGTGCCAGCTCCCTGACGCCGAACACCGGGGAGCTGTTTTTT.

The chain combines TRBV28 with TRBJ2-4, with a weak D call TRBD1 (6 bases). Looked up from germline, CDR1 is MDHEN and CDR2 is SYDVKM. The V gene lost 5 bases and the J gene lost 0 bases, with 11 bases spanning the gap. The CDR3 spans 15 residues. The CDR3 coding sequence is TGTGCCAGCAGTGAAAGACAGGCAGCCAAAAACATTCAGTACTTC. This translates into CASSERQAAKNIQYF.